This TCR beta chain was obtained from a study of T-cell memory formation after mild COVID-19. This clonotype was observed at least ten times. Antigen specificity is unknown. Study-level results: In pre-infection memory, a portion of responding clones appeared, which suggested that cross-reactive memory joined.

V was pared by 3 bases and J by 8 bases, with 11 bases between. The CDR3 contains 13 residues. Per germline, CDR1 SGHVS and CDR2 FQNEAQ. Each CDR3 protein gets one entry after TCRdb re-called the 5' RACE reads with MiXCR. There are approximately 42,000 distinct CDR3 sequences in the sample; 6.6% occur only once, and 0.79% lies in the top ten. V usage is TRBV7-8 and J usage is TRBJ2-1, with D perhaps TRBD2 (7 bases). Sequencing was done on a sample of PBMCs or a T cell subset sorted from them (not recorded which). The sequence derives from an adult who had mild COVID-19 (a few samples of this study predate the infection). Cell type and time point are not known. CDR3 sequence: CASSLVGGHEQFF. The CDR3 DNA sequence: TGTGCCAGCAGCTTGGTGGGGGGGCATGAGCAGTTCTTC.